A selection of T cell receptor beta chains follows, all from one sample in a study of blood T cell repertoires in COVID-19. Here immunoSEQ multiplex PCR was the method, and the copy in TCRdb shows in-frame clones only, minus some. This table holds about 100,000 clones, roughly 92% found once. The sample comprised peripheral blood. Source of these receptors: a woman aged 45-59 years with COVID-19, enrolled during active disease. Both conserved end residues are part of each CDR3. The D gene is left open where the match is weak. Clone size, where shown, is once, few, many, or a class for clones that have expanded.

cdr3_nt cdr3_aa v_call clone_size d_call j_call
TGTGCCAGTAGTATTATGGCAGGGTCGGCTTTCAATGAGCAGTTCTTC CASSIMAGSAFNEQFF TRBV19 NA NA TRBJ2-1
TGTGCCAGCAGCCCCCGGGGGAGTTTAAGCTCCTACAATGAGCAGTTCTTC CASSPRGSLSSYNEQFF TRBV7-3 NA NA TRBJ2-1
TGTGCCAGCAGCCACCTACTAGCGGGGCTCGAAGGGCCCGGGGAGCTGTTTTTT CASSHLLAGLEGPGELFF TRBV3-1/TRBV3-2 once TRBD2 TRBJ2-2
TGTGCCAGCAGTGACCAGCGGGGGGCTAATGAAAAACTGTTTTTT CASSDQRGANEKLFF TRBV25-1 NA NA TRBJ1-4
TGTGCCTCACGGGGGGGGCTGAACACCGGGGAGCTGTTTTTT CASRGGLNTGELFF TRBV30 NA TRBD2 TRBJ2-2
TGTGCCAGTAGTCCGCGCCCCGGGGAGACCCAGTACTTC CASSPRPGETQYF TRBV19 NA NA TRBJ2-5
TGTGCCTGGAACCTAAGGGGACAGGGTATTAACTATGGCTACACCTTC CAWNLRGQGINYGYTF TRBV30 NA TRBD1 TRBJ1-2
TGTGCCAGCAGCCCATACAGGGGACCTGGAAACACCATATATTTT CASSPYRGPGNTIYF TRBV3-1/TRBV3-2 NA TRBD1 TRBJ1-3
TGCAGTGCTAGTCGACTCAGGGGCCCCTCTGGAAACACCATATATTTT CSASRLRGPSGNTIYF TRBV20-1 once NA TRBJ1-3
TGTGCCAGCAGCTTCCCCCTGGGACACCAAAACACCGGGGAGCTGTTTTTT CASSFPLGHQNTGELFF TRBV11-3 NA NA TRBJ2-2
TGCGCCAGCAGTCCCAATGTCCCCGGGGAGCTGTTTTTT CASSPNVPGELFF TRBV5-1 NA NA TRBJ2-2
TGTGCCAGCGGCCCCCAGGAATCCTACAATGAGCAGTTCTTC CASGPQESYNEQFF TRBV21-1 NA NA TRBJ2-1
TGCGCCAGCAGCTTGGCCAGCGGCACAGATACGCAGTATTTT CASSLASGTDTQYF TRBV5-1 NA NA TRBJ2-3
TGCAGTCTACAGGGTAACTATGGCTACACCTTC CSLQGNYGYTF TRBV20-1 NA NA TRBJ1-2
TGTGCCAGCAGCTTAGACGGGGGAGTGAACACTGAAGCTTTCTTT CASSLDGGVNTEAFF TRBV7-6 NA NA TRBJ1-1
TGTGCCAGCAGTGTCGCGACTAGGGACGGGGAGCTGTTTTTT CASSVATRDGELFF TRBV6-4 NA NA TRBJ2-2